What follows describes a single T cell receptor (beta chain). Many counts were recorded for this clonotype. Its antigen is still unknown. No much larger clone is present one base from it, and per-base qualities are unavailable. The entry originates in a study of naive and memory T cell subsets (TCRdb year 2017). Regarding the study in general: In the figure summarizing the skin biopsy and whole blood samples, 10 blood donors, 7 tuberculin skin test biopsies and 3 saline control biopsies were reported. PCR2 was typically a SYBR Green qPCR stopped at a set threshold; low-input samples could instead use end-point PCR (approximately 6 cycles). Skin biopsies were taken from tuberculin skin test sites or from saline-injected control sites and were processed for RNA extraction as described before. The study at large found these results: Details of skin biopsy collection and RNA processing were not given in the paper but were referenced to earlier studies. TCR sequences were reportedly recovered from both types of skin biopsy, with far more TCRs being found at tuberculin skin test sites. Higher TCR numbers at tuberculin skin test sites were interpreted as T cell infiltration of a delayed type IV hypersensitivity reaction. The RNA-based method was acknowledged as potentially sensitive to TCR transcript changes with T cell activation and differentiation.

In the paper's terms, the treatment or condition label means: skin biopsy from PPD injection site in Mantoux-positive individual. A robust, sensitive protocol for the amplification, sequencing and analysis of TCRs was described in the study, in which 3' ligation of a UMI-containing oligonucleotide to TCR cDNA was used. Tuberculin skin test biopsies were obtained from sites injected with PPD in individuals who had a positive Mantoux test. Total RNA, without cell sorting, was DNase treated with RQ1 DNase before reverse transcription, targeting about 1 to 1000 ng input. Libraries were prepared from skin biopsies and whole blood to test how robust the pipeline was in samples where T cells are a minority population. Library prep was done by UMI-ligation and nested PCR. The ligated cDNA was amplified in four rounds of PCR with nested alpha and beta constant region primers together with the SP2 primer. For the blood and skin samples, reverse transcription of TCR RNA was done with SuperScript IV along with alpha and beta constant region primers. An oligonucleotide carrying the Illumina SP2 primer and a UMI was ligated to the cDNA 3' end using T4 RNA ligase 1. The 12-nucleotide UMI consisted of two random hexamers with an eight-base spacer between the hexamers to prevent hairpin formation. From the second PCR onward, TCR alpha and beta chain libraries were processed separately, and dual indexing was applied for multiplexing. After pooling, the indexed libraries were analyzed by capillary electrophoresis and sequenced on either an Illumina MiSeq or NextSeq. PhiX DNA at about 4.5-7.5% was added to the libraries to raise base diversity and improve cluster recognition. The paper's processing steps were these. Demultiplexor took UMIs from read 2, joined the UMIs to the TCR sequence from read 1, and separated reads according to sample indices. Decombinator identified V and J genes and V-J junctions, assigning each TCR a five-part identifier including V and J deletions. Collapsinator used UMIs to correct sequencing errors and PCR amplification heterogeneity, producing a UMI-based abundance for each TCR. CDR3Translator turned identifiers into nucleotide sequence, translated that sequence into amino acids, and pulled out CDR3 regions based on terminal motifs. After normalization to the amount of input RNA, error-corrected alpha and beta TCR counts from blood and skin were compared. TCRdb cleaned the public reads at Q25 with fastp, built clones with MiXCR and kept in-frame beta chains. For every CDR3 protein sequence, its rows merge into one entry that carries the most common genes and DNA. TCRdb's processing, not the study's, gives the V and J calls here. Recorded for this sample are 14,000 or so distinct CDR3 sequences; more than 4.5% of them occurred a single time. Roughly 8.2% of the sample is held by the ten biggest clonotypes.

As encoded in the germline V gene (reference sequence), CDR1 is DFQATT while CDR2 is SNEGSKA. The CDR3 runs 18 amino acids, cysteine and phenylalanine included. The DNA shown is the 54-base CDR3, in frame from base 1. V is clipped by 3 bases and J by 0 bases, and the sequence between their germline boundaries is 21 bases long. The chain employs TRBV20-1 and TRBJ2-1; the D gene is tentatively TRBD1 or TRBD2, each matching 6 bases. This sequence was found in an adult in good health. This specimen was skin, taken from a tuberculin skin test site. The CDR3 protein: CSARGGVMIGGSYNEQFF. The nucleotide sequence reads TGCAGTGCTAGGGGGGGCGTAATGATCGGGGGCTCCTACAATGAGCAGTTCTTC.